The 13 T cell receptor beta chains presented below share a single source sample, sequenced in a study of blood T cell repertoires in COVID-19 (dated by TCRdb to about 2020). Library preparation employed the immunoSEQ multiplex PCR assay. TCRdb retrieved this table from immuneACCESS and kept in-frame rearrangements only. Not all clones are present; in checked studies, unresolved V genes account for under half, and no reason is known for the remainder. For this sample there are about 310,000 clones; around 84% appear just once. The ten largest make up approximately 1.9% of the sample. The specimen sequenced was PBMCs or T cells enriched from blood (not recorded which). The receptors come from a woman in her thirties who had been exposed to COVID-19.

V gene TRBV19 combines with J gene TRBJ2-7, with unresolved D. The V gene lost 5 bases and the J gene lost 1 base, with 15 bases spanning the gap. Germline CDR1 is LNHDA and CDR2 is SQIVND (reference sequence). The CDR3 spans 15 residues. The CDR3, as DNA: TGTGCCAGTAGTTTCCGGGTCCCACCTTCCTACGAGCAGTACTTC. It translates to CASSFRVPPSYEQYF. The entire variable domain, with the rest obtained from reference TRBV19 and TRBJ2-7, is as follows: DGGITQSPKYLFRKEGQNVTLSCEQNLNHDAMYWYRQDPGQGLRLIYYSQIVNDFQKGDIAEGYSVSREKKESFPLTVTSAQKNPTAFYLCASSFRVPPSYEQYFGPGTRLTVT.

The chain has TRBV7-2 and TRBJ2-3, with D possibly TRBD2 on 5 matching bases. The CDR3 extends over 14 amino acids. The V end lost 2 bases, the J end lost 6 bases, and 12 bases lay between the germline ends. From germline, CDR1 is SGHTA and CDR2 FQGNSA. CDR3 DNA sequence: TGTGCCAGCAGCTTAACCGGGCCGGGGGATACGCAGTATTTT. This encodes CASSLTGPGDTQYF.

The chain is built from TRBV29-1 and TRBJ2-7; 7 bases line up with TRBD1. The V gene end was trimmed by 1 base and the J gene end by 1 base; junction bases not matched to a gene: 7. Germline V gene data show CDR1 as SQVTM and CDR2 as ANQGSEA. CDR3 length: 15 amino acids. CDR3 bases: TGCAGCGTTGAAGTAGGGACAGCGAGTTCCTACGAGCAGTACTTC. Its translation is CSVEVGTASSYEQYF.

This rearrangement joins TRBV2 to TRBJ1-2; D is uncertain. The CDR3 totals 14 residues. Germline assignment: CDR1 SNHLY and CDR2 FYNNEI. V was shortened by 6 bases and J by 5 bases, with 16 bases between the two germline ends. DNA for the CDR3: TGTGCCAGCAGCCCAAAACCGGCAGCGTATGGCTACACCTTC. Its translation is CASSPKPAAYGYTF.

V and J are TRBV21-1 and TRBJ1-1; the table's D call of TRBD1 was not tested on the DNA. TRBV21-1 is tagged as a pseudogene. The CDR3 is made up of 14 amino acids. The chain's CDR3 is CASSKGGGDTEAFF. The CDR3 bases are TGTGCCAGCAGCAAAGGAGGGGGCGACACTGAAGCTTTCTTT.

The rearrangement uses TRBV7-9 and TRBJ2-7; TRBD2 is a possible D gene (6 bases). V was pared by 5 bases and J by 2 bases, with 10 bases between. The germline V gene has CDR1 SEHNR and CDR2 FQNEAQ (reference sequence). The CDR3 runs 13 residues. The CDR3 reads CASSPGGTYEQYF. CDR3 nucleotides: TGTGCCAGCAGCCCCGGGGGAACCTACGAGCAGTACTTC.

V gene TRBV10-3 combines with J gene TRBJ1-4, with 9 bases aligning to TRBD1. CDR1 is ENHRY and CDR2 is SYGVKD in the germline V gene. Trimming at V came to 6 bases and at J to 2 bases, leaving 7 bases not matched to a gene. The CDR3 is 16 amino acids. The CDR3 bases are TGTGCCATCAGAAAGGACAGGGGCGACACTAATGAAAAACTGTTTTTT. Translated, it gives CAIRKDRGDTNEKLFF.

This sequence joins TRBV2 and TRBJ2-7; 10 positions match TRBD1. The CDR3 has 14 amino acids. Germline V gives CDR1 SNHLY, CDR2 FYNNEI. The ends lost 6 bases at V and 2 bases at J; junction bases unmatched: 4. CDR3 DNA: TGTGCCAGCAGCGGACAGGGGGGAACCTACGAGCAGTACTTC. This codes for CASSGQGGTYEQYF.

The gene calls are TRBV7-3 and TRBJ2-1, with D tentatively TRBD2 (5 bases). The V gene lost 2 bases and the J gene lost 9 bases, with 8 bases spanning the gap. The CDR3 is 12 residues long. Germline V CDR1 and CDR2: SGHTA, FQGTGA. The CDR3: CASSLAGAEQFF. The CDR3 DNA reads TGTGCCAGCAGCTTAGCGGGCGCTGAGCAGTTCTTC.

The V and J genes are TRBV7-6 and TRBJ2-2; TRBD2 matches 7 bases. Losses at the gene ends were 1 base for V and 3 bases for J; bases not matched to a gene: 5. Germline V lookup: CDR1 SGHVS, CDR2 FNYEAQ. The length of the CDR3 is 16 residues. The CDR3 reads CASSLGQRGYTGELFF. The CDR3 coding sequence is TGTGCCAGCAGCTTAGGCCAGCGGGGTTACACCGGGGAGCTGTTTTTT.

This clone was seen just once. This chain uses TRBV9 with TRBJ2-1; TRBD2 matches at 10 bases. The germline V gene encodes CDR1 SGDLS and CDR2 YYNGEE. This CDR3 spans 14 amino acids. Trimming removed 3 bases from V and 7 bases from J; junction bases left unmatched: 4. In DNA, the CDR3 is TGTGCCAGCAGCGATCTAGCGGGAGAGAATGAGCAGTTCTTC. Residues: CASSDLAGENEQFF.

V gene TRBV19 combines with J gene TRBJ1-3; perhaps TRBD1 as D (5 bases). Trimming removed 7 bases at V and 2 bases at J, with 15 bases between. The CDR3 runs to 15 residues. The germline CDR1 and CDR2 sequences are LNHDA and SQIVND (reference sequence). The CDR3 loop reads CASTPTDLPGNTIYF. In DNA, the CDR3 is TGTGCCAGTACACCGACAGATCTTCCTGGAAACACCATATATTTT.

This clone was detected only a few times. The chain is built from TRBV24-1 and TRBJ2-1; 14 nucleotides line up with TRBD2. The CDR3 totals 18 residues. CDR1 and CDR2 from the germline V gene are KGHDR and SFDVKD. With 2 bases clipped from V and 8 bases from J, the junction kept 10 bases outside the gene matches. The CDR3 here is CATSDSIPGLAGVDEQFF. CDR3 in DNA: TGTGCCACCAGTGATTCAATTCCGGGACTAGCGGGGGTGGATGAGCAGTTCTTC.